This T cell receptor beta chain was sequenced during a study of shared clonotypes between healthy human individuals. Overall study results and limits: Across subsets, estimated richness was generally greater for naive than for memory populations.

In the case of this clone: No antigen is known for it.

Naive CD8 cells, CD45RO-negative and positively selected for CCR7, excluded terminally differentiated effector memory CD45RA+ cells. TCRdb's table, derived via immunoSEQ multiplex PCR, lists solely in-frame clones and lacks some. The table includes fewer than 1 million clones, roughly 96% detected once. The source of this sequence is a man younger than 40 in good health. The sample consisted of naive CD8+ T cells sorted from blood.

CDR3: CASSLTNSYEQYF. DNA of the CDR3: TGTGCCAGCAGCTTGACGAATTCCTACGAGCAGTACTTC. The gene calls are TRBV11-2 and TRBJ2-7; no clear D. This CDR3 comprises 13 residues. The V end lost 3 bases, the J end lost 1 base, and 7 bases lay between the germline ends. Germline V lookup: CDR1 SGHAT, CDR2 FQNNGV.